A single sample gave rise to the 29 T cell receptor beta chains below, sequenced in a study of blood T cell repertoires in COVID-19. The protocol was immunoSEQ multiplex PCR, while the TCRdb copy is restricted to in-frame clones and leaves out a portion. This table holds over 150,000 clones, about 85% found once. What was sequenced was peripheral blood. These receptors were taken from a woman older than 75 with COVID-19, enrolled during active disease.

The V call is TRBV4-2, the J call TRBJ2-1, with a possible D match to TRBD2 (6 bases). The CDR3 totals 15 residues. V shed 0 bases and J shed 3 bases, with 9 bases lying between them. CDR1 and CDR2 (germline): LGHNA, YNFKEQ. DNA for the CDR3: TGTGCCAGCAGCCAAGACCCGGGAGACTACAATGAGCAGTTCTTC. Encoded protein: CASSQDPGDYNEQFF.

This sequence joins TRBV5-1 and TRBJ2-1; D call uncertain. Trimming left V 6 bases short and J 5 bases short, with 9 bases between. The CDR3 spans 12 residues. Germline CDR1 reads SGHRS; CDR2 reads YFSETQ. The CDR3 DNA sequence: TGCGCCAGCAAAGAACCTAACAATGAGCAGTTCTTC. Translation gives CASKEPNNEQFF.

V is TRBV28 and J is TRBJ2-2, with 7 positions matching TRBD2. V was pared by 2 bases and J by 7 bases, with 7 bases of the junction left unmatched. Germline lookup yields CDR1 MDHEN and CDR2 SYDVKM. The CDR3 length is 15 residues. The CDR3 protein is CASSLPSGWGGELFF. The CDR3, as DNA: TGTGCCAGCAGTTTACCTAGCGGTTGGGGCGGGGAGCTGTTTTTT.

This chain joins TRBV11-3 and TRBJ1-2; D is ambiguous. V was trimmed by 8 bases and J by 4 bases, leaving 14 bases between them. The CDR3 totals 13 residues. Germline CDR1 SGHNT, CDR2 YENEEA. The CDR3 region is CASGNPPSYGYTF. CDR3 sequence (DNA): TGTGCCAGCGGCAATCCCCCATCCTATGGCTACACCTTC.

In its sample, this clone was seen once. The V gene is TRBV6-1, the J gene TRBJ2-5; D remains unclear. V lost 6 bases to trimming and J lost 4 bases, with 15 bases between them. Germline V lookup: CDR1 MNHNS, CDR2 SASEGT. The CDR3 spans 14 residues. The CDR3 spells CASSQQPSRETQYF. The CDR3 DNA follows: TGTGCCAGCAGCCAGCAGCCTAGTCGAGAGACCCAGTACTTC.

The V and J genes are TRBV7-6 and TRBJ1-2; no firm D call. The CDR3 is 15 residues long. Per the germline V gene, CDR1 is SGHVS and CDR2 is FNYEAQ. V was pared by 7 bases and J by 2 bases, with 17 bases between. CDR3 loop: CASTEAANVNYGYTF. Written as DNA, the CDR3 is TGTGCCAGCACAGAGGCGGCGAATGTAAACTATGGCTACACCTTC.

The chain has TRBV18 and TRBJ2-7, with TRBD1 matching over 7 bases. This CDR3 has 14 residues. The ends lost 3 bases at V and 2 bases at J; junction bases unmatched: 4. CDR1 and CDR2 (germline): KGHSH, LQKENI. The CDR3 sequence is CASSPGQSTYEQYF. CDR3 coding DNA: TGTGCCAGCTCACCGGGACAGAGCACCTACGAGCAGTACTTC. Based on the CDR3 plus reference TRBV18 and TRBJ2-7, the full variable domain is NAGVMQNPRHLVRRRGQEARLRCSPMKGHSHVYWYRQLPEEGLKFMVYLQKENIIDESGMPKERFSAEFPKEGPSILRIQQVVRGDSAAYFCASSPGQSTYEQYFGPGTRLTVT.

This CDR3 reads CASSRASGGETDTQYF. CDR3 nucleotide sequence: TGCGCCAGCAGCCGGGCAAGCGGGGGAGAAACAGATACGCAGTATTTT. V and J are TRBV5-1 and TRBJ2-3, with 8 positions matching TRBD2. The length of the CDR3 is 16 residues. In germline, CDR1 is SGHRS, CDR2 YFSETQ. V was clipped by 4 bases and J by 3 bases; unmatched bases: 10. The full variable domain, completed using reference TRBV5-1 and TRBJ2-3, is KAGVTQTPRYLIKTRGQQVTLSCSPISGHRSVSWYQQTPGQGLQFLFEYFSETQRNKGNFPGRFSGRQFSNSRSEMNVSTLELGDSALYLCASSRASGGETDTQYFGPGTRLTVL.

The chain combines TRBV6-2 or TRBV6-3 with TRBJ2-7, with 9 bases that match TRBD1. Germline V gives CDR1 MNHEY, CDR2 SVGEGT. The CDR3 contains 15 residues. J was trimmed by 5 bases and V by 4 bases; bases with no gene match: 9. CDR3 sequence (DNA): TGTGCCAGCAGTTCGGGAGGACAGGGGACCCACGAGCAGTACTTC. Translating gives CASSSGGQGTHEQYF.

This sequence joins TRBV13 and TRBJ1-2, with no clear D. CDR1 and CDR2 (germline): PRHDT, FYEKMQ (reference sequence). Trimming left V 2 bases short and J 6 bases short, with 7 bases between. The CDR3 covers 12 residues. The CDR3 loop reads CASSLFIDGYTF. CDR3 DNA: TGTGCCAGCAGCTTATTTATAGATGGCTACACCTTC.

Here the CDR3 DNA reads TGTGCCAGCAGCCAACCGGGACTAGCGCCTTACAATGAGCAGTTCTTC. Amino acid sequence: CASSQPGLAPYNEQFF. V is TRBV2 and J is TRBJ2-1, with 10 bases that match TRBD2. Germline assignment: CDR1 SNHLY and CDR2 FYNNEI. The V and J ends lost 6 bases and 4 bases, in that order; junction bases with no gene match: 9. This CDR3 has 16 amino acids.

In DNA, the CDR3 is TGTGCCAGCAGCCGTAAGGCGGGAGGGTTTTCCGGGGAGCTGTTTTTT. Residues: CASSRKAGGFSGELFF. This chain uses TRBV3-1 (or the pseudogene TRBV3-2) with TRBJ2-2; 9 nucleotides match TRBD2. The CDR3 consists of 16 residues. Germline V lookup: CDR1 LGHDT, CDR2 YNNKEL (reference sequence). The V and J ends lost 4 bases and 6 bases, in that order; junction bases with no gene match: 9.

CDR3 coding DNA: TGTGCCAGCTCACCTCCGGGACAGGGGGTCCACGAGCAGTACTTC. Its protein is CASSPPGQGVHEQYF. The chain recombines TRBV18 with TRBJ2-7, with 11 bases that match TRBD1. Germline lookup yields CDR1 KGHSH and CDR2 LQKENI. The CDR3 covers 15 residues. The ends lost 3 bases at V and 5 bases at J; junction bases unmatched: 6.

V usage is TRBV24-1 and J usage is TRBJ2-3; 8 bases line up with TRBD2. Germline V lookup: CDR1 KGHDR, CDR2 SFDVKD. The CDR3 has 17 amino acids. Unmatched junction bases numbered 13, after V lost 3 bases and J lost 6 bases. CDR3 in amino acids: CATSDANWAGGSDTQYF. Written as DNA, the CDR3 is TGTGCCACCAGTGATGCCAATTGGGCGGGAGGATCGGATACGCAGTATTTT.

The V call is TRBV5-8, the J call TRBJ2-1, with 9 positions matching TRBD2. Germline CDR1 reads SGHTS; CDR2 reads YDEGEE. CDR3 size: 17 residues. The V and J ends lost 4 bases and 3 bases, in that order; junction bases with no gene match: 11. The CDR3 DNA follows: TGTGCCAGCAGCCTCTTTAGGGGACTAGCAGACTACAATGAGCAGTTCTTC. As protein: CASSLFRGLADYNEQFF.

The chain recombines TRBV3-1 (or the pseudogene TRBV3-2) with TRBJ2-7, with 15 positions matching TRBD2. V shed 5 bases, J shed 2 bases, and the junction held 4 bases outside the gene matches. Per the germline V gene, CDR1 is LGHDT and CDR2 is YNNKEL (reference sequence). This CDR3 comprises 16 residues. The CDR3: CASSKGLAGGPYEQYF. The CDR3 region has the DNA TGTGCCAGCAGCAAAGGACTAGCGGGGGGGCCCTACGAGCAGTACTTC.

Here the CDR3 DNA reads TGTGCCAGTAGTGCACGGGACAACCCCAGTCAGCCCCAGCATTTT. Translating it yields CASSARDNPSQPQHF. V is TRBV19 and J is TRBJ1-5; the D gene is possibly TRBD1 (6 bases). The CDR3 is 15 amino acids. Germline V gives CDR1 LNHDA, CDR2 SQIVND (reference sequence). With 5 bases removed from V and 6 bases from J, the gap between germline ends came to 17 bases. Supplemented by reference TRBV19 and TRBJ1-5, the full variable domain reads DGGITQSPKYLFRKEGQNVTLSCEQNLNHDAMYWYRQDPGQGLRLIYYSQIVNDFQKGDIAEGYSVSREKKESFPLTVTSAQKNPTAFYLCASSARDNPSQPQHFGDGTRLSIL.

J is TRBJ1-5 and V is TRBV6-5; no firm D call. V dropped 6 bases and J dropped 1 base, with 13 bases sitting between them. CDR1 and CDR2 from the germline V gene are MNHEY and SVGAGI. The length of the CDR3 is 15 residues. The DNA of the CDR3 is TGTGCCAGCAGACCCAATGCGGGGAGCAATCAGCCCCAGCATTTT. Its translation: CASRPNAGSNQPQHF.

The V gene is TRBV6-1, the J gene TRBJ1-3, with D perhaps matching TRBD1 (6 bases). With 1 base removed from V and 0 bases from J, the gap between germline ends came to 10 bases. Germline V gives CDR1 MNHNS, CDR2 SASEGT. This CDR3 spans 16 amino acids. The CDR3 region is CASSEVGARSGNTIYF. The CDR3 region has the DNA TGTGCCAGCAGTGAAGTGGGGGCTCGCTCTGGAAACACCATATATTTT.

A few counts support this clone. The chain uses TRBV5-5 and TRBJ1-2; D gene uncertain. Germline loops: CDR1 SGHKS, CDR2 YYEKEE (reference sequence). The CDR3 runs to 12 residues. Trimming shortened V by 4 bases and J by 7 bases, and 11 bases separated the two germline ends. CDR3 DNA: TGTGCCAGCAGCCGCACGCTCGGTGGCTACACCTTC. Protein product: CASSRTLGGYTF. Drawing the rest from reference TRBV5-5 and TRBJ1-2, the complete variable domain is DAGVTQSPTHLIKTRGQQVTLRCSPISGHKSVSWYQQVLGQGPQFIFQYYEKEERGRGNFPDRFSARQFPNYSSELNVNALLLGDSALYLCASSRTLGGYTFGSGTRLTVV.

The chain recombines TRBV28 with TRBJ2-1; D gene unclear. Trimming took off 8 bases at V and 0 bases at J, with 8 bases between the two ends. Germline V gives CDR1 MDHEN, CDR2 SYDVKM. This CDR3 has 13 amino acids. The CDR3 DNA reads TGTGCCAGCGGTCTTAGCTCCTACAATGAGCAGTTCTTC. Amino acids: CASGLSSYNEQFF.

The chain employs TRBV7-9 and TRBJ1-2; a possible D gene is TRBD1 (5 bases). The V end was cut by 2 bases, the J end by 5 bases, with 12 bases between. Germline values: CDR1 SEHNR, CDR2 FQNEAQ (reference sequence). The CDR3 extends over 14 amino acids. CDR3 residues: CASSLTATDYGYTF. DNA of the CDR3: TGTGCCAGCAGCTTAACCGCGACAGATTATGGCTACACCTTC.

The CDR3 protein is CASSRGVQGAFF. CDR3 coding DNA: TGTGCCAGCAGCCGAGGGGTCCAGGGGGCTTTCTTT. This rearrangement joins TRBV3-1 (or the pseudogene TRBV3-2) to TRBJ1-1; weak D call: TRBD1 (6 bases). The CDR3 loop spans 12 amino acids. Trimming pared 4 bases from V and 11 bases from J, leaving 14 bases between. The germline V gene has CDR1 LGHDT and CDR2 YNNKEL (reference sequence).

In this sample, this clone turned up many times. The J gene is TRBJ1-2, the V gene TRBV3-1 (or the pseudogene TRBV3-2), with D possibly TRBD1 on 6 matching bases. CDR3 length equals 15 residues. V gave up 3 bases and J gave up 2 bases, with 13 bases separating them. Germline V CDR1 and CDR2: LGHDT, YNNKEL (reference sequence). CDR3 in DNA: TGTGCCAGCAGCCAGTTGAGGGGGACCAACTATGGCTACACCTTC. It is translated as CASSQLRGTNYGYTF.

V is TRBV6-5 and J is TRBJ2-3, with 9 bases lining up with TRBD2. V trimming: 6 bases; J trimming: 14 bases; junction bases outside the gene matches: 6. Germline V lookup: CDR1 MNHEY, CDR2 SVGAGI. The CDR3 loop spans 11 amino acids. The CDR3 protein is CASRPGTSLYF. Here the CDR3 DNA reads TGTGCCAGCAGACCCGGGACTAGCTTGTATTTT.

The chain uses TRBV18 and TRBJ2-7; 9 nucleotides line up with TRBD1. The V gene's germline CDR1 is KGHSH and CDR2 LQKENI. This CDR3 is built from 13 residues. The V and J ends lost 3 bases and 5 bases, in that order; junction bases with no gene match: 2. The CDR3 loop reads CASSPDRGNEQYF. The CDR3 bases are TGTGCCAGCTCACCTGACAGGGGGAACGAGCAGTACTTC.

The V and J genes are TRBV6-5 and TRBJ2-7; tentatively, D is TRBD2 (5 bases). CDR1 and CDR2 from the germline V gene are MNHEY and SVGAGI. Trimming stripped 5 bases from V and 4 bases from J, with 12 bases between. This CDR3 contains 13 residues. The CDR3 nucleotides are TGTGCCAGCAGTCGAGAGCGGTCTTACGAGCAGTACTTC. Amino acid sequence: CASSRERSYEQYF.

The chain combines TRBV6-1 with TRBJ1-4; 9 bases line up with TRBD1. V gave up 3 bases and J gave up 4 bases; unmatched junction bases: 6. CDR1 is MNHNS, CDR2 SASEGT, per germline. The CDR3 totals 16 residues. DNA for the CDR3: TGTGCCAGCAGTGACCGGACAGGGGCCCGTAATGAAAAACTGTTTTTT. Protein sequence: CASSDRTGARNEKLFF.

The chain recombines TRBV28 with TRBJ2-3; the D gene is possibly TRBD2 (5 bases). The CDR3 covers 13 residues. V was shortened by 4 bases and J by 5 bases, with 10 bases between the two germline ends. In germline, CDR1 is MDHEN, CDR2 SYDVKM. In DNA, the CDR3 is TGTGCCAGCAGTTCCCCCACTAGAGATACGCAGTATTTT. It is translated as CASSSPTRDTQYF.